A single T cell receptor (beta chain) is shown here with its context. Clones were sequenced by immunoSEQ multiplex PCR, and TCRdb holds only the in-frame ones, with some missing. The repertoire holds about 79,000 clones, under 95% seen once, with around 1.3% in the top ten. These data belong to a study of control samples from healthy donors and cancer patients. The CDR3 consists of 14 residues. From germline, CDR1 is LNHDA and CDR2 SQIVND (reference sequence). V gave up 3 bases and J gave up 2 bases; unmatched junction bases: 1. The gene calls are TRBV19 and TRBJ2-7, with TRBD2 matching over 10 bases. The sample comprised PBMCs. This receptor was identified in a woman between 40 and 50 years old with lung cancer. The CDR3 is CASSILAGAYEQYF. The CDR3 DNA is TGTGCCAGTAGTATTCTAGCGGGGGCCTACGAGCAGTACTTC.